This passage covers 8 T cell receptor beta chains from one sample sequenced in a study of regulatory T cells in long-lasting Graves disease (dated by TCRdb to 2020 to 2023). Read against the paper, the sample's time point label means: newly diagnosed GD, antithyroid drugs for less than 3 months. RNA was extracted from PBMCs in TRIzol for both TCR sequencing and RNA sequencing. Libraries came from multiplex PCR. Sequencing used an Illumina HiSeq 4000. To build TCR beta libraries, CDR3 regions were amplified by Arm-PCR using iRepertoire HTBI primers. TCRdb took the public reads, trimmed them with fastp at Q25, ran MiXCR for clone calling and kept in-frame beta chains. Entries are consolidated by CDR3 protein sequence, retaining the most common genes and DNA. The sample profile shows about 470,000 distinct CDR3 sequences; around 14% of them were found once. The ten largest clones take up over 15% of the sample.

The same data also went into a second study, on T cells in Graves' hyperthyroidism and ophthalmopathy.

The sequences come from peripheral blood mononuclear cells (PBMCs), collected at new diagnosis, from a patient treated with antithyroid drugs. All receptors derive from a woman younger than 45 with Graves disease. Donor details come from another sample of the same person, matched by shared clones.

The CDR3 sequence: CASSIAGPLDEQFF. The DNA of the CDR3 is TGTGCCAGTAGTATCGCCGGGCCGTTAGATGAGCAGTTCTTC. The V call is TRBV19, the J call TRBJ2-1, with D unclear. Germline loops: CDR1 LNHDA, CDR2 SQIVND (reference sequence). This CDR3 is 14 amino acids long. Trimming cost V 3 bases and J 8 bases, with 14 bases left between them. The entire variable domain, with the rest obtained from reference TRBV19 and TRBJ2-1, is as follows: DGGITQSPKYLFRKEGQNVTLSCEQNLNHDAMYWYRQDPGQGLRLIYYSQIVNDFQKGDIAEGYSVSREKKESFPLTVTSAQKNPTAFYLCASSIAGPLDEQFFGPGTRLTVL.

This clonotype was picked up many times. The chain recombines TRBV6-2 or TRBV6-3 with TRBJ2-7; 8 bases align to TRBD2. This CDR3 is 13 amino acids long. Germline CDR1 and CDR2: MNHEY and SVGEGT. With 8 bases clipped from V and 2 bases from J, the junction kept 5 bases outside the gene matches. In DNA, the CDR3 is TGTGCCAGCCGTAACGGGGGGGCCTACGAGCAGTACTTC. It is translated as CASRNGGAYEQYF.

This clonotype appeared many times. This rearrangement joins TRBV5-1 to TRBJ2-1; 13 nucleotides align to TRBD2. From germline, CDR1 is SGHRS and CDR2 YFSETQ. The junction had 5 bases not matched to a gene; V was cut back by 2 bases and J by 9 bases. The CDR3 extends over 15 amino acids. CDR3 coding DNA: TGCGCCAGCAGCTTTACTAGCGGGAGGGCCGTTGAGCAGTTCTTC. Translating gives CASSFTSGRAVEQFF.

This clonotype has a count of ten or more. The chain carries TRBV20-1 and TRBJ1-1; no reliable D call. The germline CDR1 and CDR2 sequences are DFQATT and SNEGSKA (reference sequence). Trimming took 3 bases from V and 1 from J, leaving 6 bases between them. This CDR3 is 12 amino acids long. The CDR3 protein is CSASRSNTEAFF. DNA for the CDR3: TGCAGTGCTAGTCGTTCGAACACTGAAGCTTTCTTT.

This clonotype was seen a single time. This chain connects TRBV15 to TRBJ2-3; 10 bases are a match to TRBD2. V dropped 0 bases and J dropped 12; count of bases not matched to a gene: 9. This CDR3 is built from 15 residues. Germline-derived CDR1 and CDR2 are LNHNV and YYDKDF (reference sequence). CDR3 protein: CATSRDTLAGAAQYF. The CDR3 DNA reads as TGTGCCACCAGCAGAGATACCCTAGCGGGGGCCGCTCAGTATTTT.

In the case of this clonotype: With a far larger clone one base away, a read error is the likely cause. The V call is TRBV6-5, the J call TRBJ2-1, with 9 bases fitting TRBD2. The CDR3 has 15 residues. Germline assignment: CDR1 MNHEY and CDR2 SVGAGI. V was pared by 2 bases and J by 8 bases, with 7 bases of the junction left unmatched. In nucleotides, the CDR3 is TGTGCCAGCAGTTACGCGGGAGGGCCCCAGTATGAGCAGTTCTTC. Protein sequence: CASSYAGGPQYEQFF.

In its sample, this clonotype was seen a few times. The gene calls are TRBV6-1 and TRBJ1-5; 7 nucleotides align to TRBD1. The V gene end was trimmed by 9 bases and the J gene end by 5 bases; junction bases not matched to a gene: 10. CDR1 is MNHNS and CDR2 is SASEGT in the germline V gene. CDR3 length: 14 amino acids. DNA of the CDR3: TGTGCCAGTGCCCGGGACAGTCACTATCAGCCCCAGCATTTT. Protein product: CASARDSHYQPQHF.

The rearrangement joins TRBV6-1 to TRBJ1-1, with D uncertain. Germline V gene sequence: CDR1 MNHNS, CDR2 SASEGT. The CDR3 runs to 12 residues. V lost 5 bases to trimming and J lost 2 bases, with 6 bases between them. The CDR3 region has the DNA TGTGCCAGCAGTAGGGATAACACTGAAGCTTTCTTT. It codes for CASSRDNTEAFF.